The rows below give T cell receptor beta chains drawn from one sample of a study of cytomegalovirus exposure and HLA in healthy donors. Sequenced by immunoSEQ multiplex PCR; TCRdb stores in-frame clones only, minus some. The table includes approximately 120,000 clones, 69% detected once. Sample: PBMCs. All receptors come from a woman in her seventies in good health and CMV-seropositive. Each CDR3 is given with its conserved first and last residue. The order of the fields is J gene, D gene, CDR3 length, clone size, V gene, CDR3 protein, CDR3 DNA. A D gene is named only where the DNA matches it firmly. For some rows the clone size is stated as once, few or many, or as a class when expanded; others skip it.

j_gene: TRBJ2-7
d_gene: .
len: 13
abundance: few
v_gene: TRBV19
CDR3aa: CASKQGGSYEQYF
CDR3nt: TGTGCCAGTAAGCAGGGGGGTTCCTACGAGCAGTACTTC

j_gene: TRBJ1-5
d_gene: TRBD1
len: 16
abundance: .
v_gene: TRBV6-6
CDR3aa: CASSWTGGRSNQPQHF
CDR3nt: TGTGCCAGCAGTTGGACAGGGGGCAGGAGCAATCAGCCCCAGCATTTT

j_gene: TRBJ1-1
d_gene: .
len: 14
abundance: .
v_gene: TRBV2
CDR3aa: CASSEWQSNTEAFF
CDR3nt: TGTGCCAGCAGTGAGTGGCAGTCGAACACTGAAGCTTTCTTT

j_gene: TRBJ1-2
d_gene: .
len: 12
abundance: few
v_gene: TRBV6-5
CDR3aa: CASTDTNYGYTF
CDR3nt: TGTGCCAGCACCGACACCAACTATGGCTACACCTTC

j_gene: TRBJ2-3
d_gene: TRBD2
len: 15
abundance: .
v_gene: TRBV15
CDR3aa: CATSTTSGRTDTQYF
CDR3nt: TGTGCCACCAGCACCACTAGCGGGAGAACAGATACGCAGTATTTT

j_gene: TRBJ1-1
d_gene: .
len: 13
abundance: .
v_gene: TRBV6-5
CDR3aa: CASSYHEDTEAFF
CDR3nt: TGTGCCAGCAGTTACCACGAGGACACTGAAGCTTTCTTT

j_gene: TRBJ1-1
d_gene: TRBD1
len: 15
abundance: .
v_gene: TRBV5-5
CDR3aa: CASNLGGTGDTEAFF
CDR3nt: TGTGCCAGCAACCTTGGAGGGACAGGGGACACTGAAGCTTTCTTT

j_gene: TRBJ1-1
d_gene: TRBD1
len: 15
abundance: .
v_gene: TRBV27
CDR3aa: CASTPDRGLNTEAFF
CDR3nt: TGTGCCAGCACTCCAGACAGGGGACTGAACACTGAAGCCTTCTTT

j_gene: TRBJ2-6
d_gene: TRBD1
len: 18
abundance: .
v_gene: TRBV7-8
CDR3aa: CASSLVLRTGSGANVLTF
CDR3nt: TGTGCCAGCAGCTTAGTACTTAGGACAGGCTCTGGGGCCAACGTCCTGACTTTC

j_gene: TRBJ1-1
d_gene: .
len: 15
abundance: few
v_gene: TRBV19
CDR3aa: CASSIIRGAETEAFF
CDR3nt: TGTGCCAGTAGTATTATTCGGGGGGCGGAAACTGAAGCTTTCTTT

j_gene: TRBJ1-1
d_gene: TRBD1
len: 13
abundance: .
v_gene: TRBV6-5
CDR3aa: CASSPNRGRRAFF
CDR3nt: TGTGCCAGCAGCCCGAACAGGGGGCGGCGAGCTTTCTTT

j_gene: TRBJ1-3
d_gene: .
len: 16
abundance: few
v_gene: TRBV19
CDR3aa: CASRALDRNSGNTIYF
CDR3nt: TGTGCCAGTAGAGCACTTGACAGGAACTCTGGAAACACCATATATTTT

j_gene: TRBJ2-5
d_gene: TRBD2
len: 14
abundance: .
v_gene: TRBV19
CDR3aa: CASRGLAGGETQYF
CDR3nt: TGTGCCAGTAGGGGACTAGCGGGGGGAGAGACCCAGTACTTC

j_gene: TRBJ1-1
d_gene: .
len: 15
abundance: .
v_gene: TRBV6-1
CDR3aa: CASSEALSARETLSF
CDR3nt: TGTGCCAGCAGTGAAGCGCTTTCCGCCCGGGAAACGCTTTCCTTT

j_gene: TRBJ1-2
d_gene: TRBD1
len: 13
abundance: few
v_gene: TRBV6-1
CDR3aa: CASETGVNYGYTF
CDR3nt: TGTGCCAGCGAGACAGGGGTAAATTATGGCTACACCTTC

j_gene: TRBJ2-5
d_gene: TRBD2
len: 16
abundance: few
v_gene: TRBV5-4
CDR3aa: CASSFLNLAGGETQYF
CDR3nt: TGTGCCAGCAGCTTTCTTAATCTAGCGGGGGGTGAGACCCAGTACTTC

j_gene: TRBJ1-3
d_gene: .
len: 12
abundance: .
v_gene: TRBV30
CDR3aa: CAWSVLGADLYF
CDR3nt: TGTGCCTGGAGTGTATTGGGAGCAGATCTATATTTT

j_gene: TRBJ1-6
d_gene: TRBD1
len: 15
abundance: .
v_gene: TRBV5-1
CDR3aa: CASSLAGQGNSPLHF
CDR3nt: TGCGCCAGCAGCTTGGCAGGACAGGGGAATTCACCCCTCCACTTT

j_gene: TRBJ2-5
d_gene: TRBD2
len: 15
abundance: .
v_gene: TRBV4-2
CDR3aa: CASSQDGGGQETQYF
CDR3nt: TGTGCCAGCAGCCAAGATGGGGGGGGCCAAGAGACCCAGTACTTC

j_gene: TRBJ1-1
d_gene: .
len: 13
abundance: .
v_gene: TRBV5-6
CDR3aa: CASSLHSDTEAFF
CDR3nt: TGTGCCAGCAGCTTGCATTCAGATACTGAAGCTTTCTTT

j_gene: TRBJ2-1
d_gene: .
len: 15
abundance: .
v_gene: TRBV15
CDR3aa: CATSRDIAIVNEQFF
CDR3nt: TGTGCCACCAGCAGAGACATAGCGATCGTCAATGAACAGTTCTTC

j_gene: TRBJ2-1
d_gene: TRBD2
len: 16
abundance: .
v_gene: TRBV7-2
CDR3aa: CASSLHTSDPYNEQFF
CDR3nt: TGTGCCAGCAGCTTACATACTAGCGATCCTTACAATGAGCAGTTCTTC